The 9 T cell receptor beta chains below all came from one sample that was sequenced in a study of tumor and adjacent non-tumor tissue in lung cancer. This sample's RNA came from whole unsorted tissue. The normal lung tissue was taken more than 3 cm from the tumor edge. TCRbeta libraries were built with three rounds of nested PCR, modified from ARM-PCR. TCRdb used MiXCR to reprocess the multiplex PCR reads, holding one entry per CDR3 protein. The table shows fewer than 90,000 distinct CDR3 sequences, with under 80% occurring only once. The sequenced material came from distant non-tumor lung tissue. These receptors came from a woman between 50 and 59 years old with non-small cell lung cancer.

This clonotype was counted many times. This CDR3 is CASTLTGDYGYTF. The CDR3 DNA reads TGTGCCAGCACGTTGACAGGGGACTATGGCTACACCTTC. V usage is TRBV6-2 or TRBV6-3 and J usage is TRBJ1-2, with 8 bases lining up with TRBD1. Trimming cost V 7 bases and J 3 bases; bases outside gene matches: 4. Germline V gene lookup returns CDR1 MNHEY and CDR2 SVGEGT. The CDR3 covers 13 residues.

Note on this clonotype: Mismatch with germline at one junction end may stem from a read error. The V and J genes are TRBV4-1 and TRBJ1-5, with D perhaps TRBD1 (5 bases). This CDR3 is built from 16 residues. From germline, CDR1 is MGHRA and CDR2 YSYEKL. DNA for the CDR3: TGCGCCAGCAGCCAAGTTCCGGGAAGGGGCAATCAGACCCAGCATTTT. It codes for CASSQVPGRGNQTQHF.

The rearrangement joins TRBV6-2 or TRBV6-3 to TRBJ1-5, with D hard to call. V was trimmed by 8 bases and J by 6 bases, leaving 17 bases between them. This CDR3 is 14 amino acids long. Per germline, CDR1 MNHEY and CDR2 SVGEGT. CDR3 sequence reads: CASGFPSTTQPQHF. In nucleotides, the CDR3 is TGTGCCAGCGGTTTTCCAAGTACCACTCAGCCCCAGCATTTT.

Turning to this clonotype: A much larger clone sits a single nucleotide away, making a read error possible. The chain links TRBV20-1 to TRBJ2-3; D gene uncertain. Per germline, CDR1 DFQATT and CDR2 SNEGSKA (reference sequence). V gave up 6 bases and J gave up 6 bases, with 19 bases separating them. The CDR3 totals 14 residues. Written as DNA, the CDR3 is TGCAGTGCCGGCGTGGCCTCCCTCATTGATACGCAGTATTTT. Translation gives CSAGVASLIDTQYF.

For this clonotype: An end of the junction does not agree with germline; a read error may underlie this. This chain joins TRBV12-3 or TRBV12-4 and TRBJ2-7; TRBD2 is a possible D gene (6 bases). The CDR3 is 11 amino acids. CDR3: CASLSRRERYF. CDR3 sequence (DNA): TGTGCCAGCTTGTCCCGGAGGGAGCGGTACTTC.

A note on this clonotype: The missing conserved phenylalanine or tryptophan at the end of this CDR3 makes a read error likely. V and J are TRBV6-5 and TRBJ2-7; 9 nucleotides line up with TRBD2. Germline CDR1 reads MNHEY; CDR2 reads SVGAGI. The CDR3 totals 14 residues. With 7 bases clipped from V and 1 base from J, the junction kept 5 bases outside the gene matches. The CDR3 spells CASTSGRMSYEQYL. The CDR3 coding sequence is TGTGCCAGCACGAGCGGGAGGATGTCCTACGAGCAGTACTTA.

This clonotype appeared many times. The DNA for the CDR3 is TGTGCCACCAGTGTTAGTGGTATGACCGGGGAGCTGTTTTTT. It is translated as CATSVSGMTGELFF. This chain links TRBV24-1 with TRBJ2-2; D is unresolved. CDR3 length equals 14 residues. The V gene's germline CDR1 is KGHDR and CDR2 SFDVKD. Deletions cut 5 bases from V and 5 bases from J, with 11 bases between.

About this clonotype: The junction does not match germline at one end; this may be a read error. This rearrangement joins TRBV20-1 to TRBJ2-7, with 13 positions matching TRBD2. CDR1 is DFQATT, CDR2 SNEGSKA, per germline (reference sequence). There are 16 residues in the CDR3. CDR3 loop: CSAFGLAGVYWDEQNF. CDR3 coding DNA: TGCAGTGCCTTCGGACTAGCGGGAGTTTATTGGGACGAGCAGAACTTC.

The genes are TRBV6-6 and TRBJ2-5; perhaps TRBD2 as D (5 bases). V shed 5 bases and J shed 2 bases, with 12 bases lying between them. The length of the CDR3 is 14 residues. The germline V gene encodes CDR1 MNHNY and CDR2 SVGAGI (reference sequence). In nucleotides, the CDR3 is TGTGCCAGCAGTGACTATGACTGTCAAGAGACCCAGTACTTC. Amino acid sequence: CASSDYDCQETQYF.